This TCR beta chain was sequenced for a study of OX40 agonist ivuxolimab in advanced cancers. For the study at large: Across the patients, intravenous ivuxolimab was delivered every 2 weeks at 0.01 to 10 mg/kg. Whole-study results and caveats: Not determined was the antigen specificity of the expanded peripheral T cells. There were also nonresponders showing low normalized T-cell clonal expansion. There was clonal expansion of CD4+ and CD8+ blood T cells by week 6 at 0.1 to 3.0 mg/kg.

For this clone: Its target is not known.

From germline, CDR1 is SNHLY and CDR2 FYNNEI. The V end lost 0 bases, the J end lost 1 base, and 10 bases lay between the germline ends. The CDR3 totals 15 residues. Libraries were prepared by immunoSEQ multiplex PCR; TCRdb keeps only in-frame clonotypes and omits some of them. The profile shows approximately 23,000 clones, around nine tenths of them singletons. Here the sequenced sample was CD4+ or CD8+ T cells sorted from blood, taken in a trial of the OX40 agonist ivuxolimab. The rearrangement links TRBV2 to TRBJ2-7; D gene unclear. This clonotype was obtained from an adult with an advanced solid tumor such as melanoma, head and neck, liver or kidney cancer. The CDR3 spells CASSEALQASYEQYF. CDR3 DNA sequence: TGTGCCAGCAGTGAAGCGCTTCAGGCGTCCTACGAGCAGTACTTC.